The rows below give T cell receptor beta chains drawn from one sample of a study of CD8 T cells in Susac syndrome. TCRdb processed the immunoSEQ multiplex PCR reads anew with MiXCR; each CDR3 protein has one entry. The repertoire holds over 150,000 distinct CDR3 sequences, with roughly 94% as singletons. Sequenced material: CD4+ T cells from PBMCs. The receptor source for this set is a human donor with Susac syndrome. The CDR3 runs from the conserved cysteine through the conserved F or W. The D gene is left open where the match is weak.

>TRBJ1-1|TRBV20-1|.
TGCAGTGCTAGACACGCAATTACCACTGAAGCTTTCTTT
CSARHAITTEAFF
>TRBJ2-7|TRBV20-1|.
TGCAGTGCTAGAGTCAGAGGGACCCGAAACTCTGAGCAGTACTTC
CSARVRGTRNSEQYF
>TRBJ2-5|TRBV29-1|.
TGCAGCGTCCAGACAGTACAAGAGACCCAGTACTTC
CSVQTVQETQYF
>TRBJ2-3|TRBV29-1|.
TGCAGCGTTGCGGGGGATGCAGATACGCAGTATTTT
CSVAGDADTQYF
>TRBJ2-5|TRBV30|.
TGTGCCTGGTGCGAGACCCAGTACTTC
CAWCETQYF
>TRBJ2-2|TRBV3-1|TRBD2
TGTGCCAGCAGCCAAGAAGGACTAGCGTTCGGGGAGCTGTTTTTT
CASSQEGLAFGELFF
>TRBJ1-2|TRBV4-2|.
TGTGCCAGCAGCCAAGATCCGGGGCGGAACTATGGCTACACCTTC
CASSQDPGRNYGYTF
>TRBJ2-7|TRBV30|TRBD1
TGTGCCTGGAGTCCCTATCGGACAGGGGAGTTATACTTC
CAWSPYRTGELYF
>TRBJ1-5|TRBV20-1|.
TGCAGTGGGCAAGGGAGGAGTGATCAGCCCCAGCATTTT
CSGQGRSDQPQHF
>TRBJ1-1|TRBV28|.
TGTGCCAGCAGCTCAACGTGGGGGGAGGGCCTGAGCACTGAAGCTTTCTTT
CASSSTWGEGLSTEAFF
>TRBJ2-7|TRBV4-1|TRBD2
TGCGCCAGCAGCCAAGACCTAGCGGGGGACTCCTACGAGCAGTACTTC
CASSQDLAGDSYEQYF
>TRBJ1-2|TRBV20-1|TRBD1
TGCAGTGCTAGAGATGACAGGGGGCGAGGCTATGGCTACACCTTC
CSARDDRGRGYGYTF
>TRBJ2-1|TRBV29-1|TRBD2
TGCAGCGTTGTTGGAGGGGGTTGGACTAGCGGGTACAATGAGCAGTTCTTC
CSVVGGGWTSGYNEQFF
>TRBJ1-2|TRBV29-1|TRBD1
TGCAGCGTTACACAGGGGGACGCTGGCTACACCTTC
CSVTQGDAGYTF
>TRBJ1-4|TRBV2|TRBD1
TGTGCCAGCAGGAGGCGGGACAGGGTATTGAAGGAAAAACTGTTTTTT
CASRRRDRVLKEKLFF
>TRBJ2-5|TRBV20-1|.
TGCAGTGCTAGGACTTCTTCGACTCTCGGAGAGACCCAGTACTTC
CSARTSSTLGETQYF
>TRBJ2-2|TRBV20-1|TRBD1
TGCAGTGCTAAGCCCGGGACAGGGAGGCCGAACACCGGGGAGCTGTTTTTT
CSAKPGTGRPNTGELFF
>TRBJ1-1|TRBV20-1|.
TGCAGTGCTATCATAACTGCGGGCACTGAAGCTTTCTTT
CSAIITAGTEAFF
>TRBJ2-1|TRBV6-2/TRBV6-3|.
TGTGCCAGCAGTTTTCAAAGGGGAGTTGAGCAGTTCTTC
CASSFQRGVEQFF
>TRBJ2-2|TRBV5-4|.
TGTGCCAGCACTGGACACCCGGAGACCGGGGAGCTGTTTTTT
CASTGHPETGELFF
>TRBJ2-3|TRBV28|TRBD1
TGTGCCAGCAGACTGGGACAGGTCGCAGATACGCAGTATTTT
CASRLGQVADTQYF
>TRBJ2-5|TRBV3-1|TRBD2
TGTGCCAGCAGCCAAGCAGCGGGAGGGCGGAAGACCCAGTACTTC
CASSQAAGGRKTQYF
>TRBJ2-7|TRBV3-1|.
TGTGCCAGCAGCCAGATATACGAGCAGTACTTC
CASSQIYEQYF
>TRBJ2-5|TRBV11-2|.
TGTGCCAGCAGCTCCCCACCCTGGGAGACCCAGTACTTC
CASSSPPWETQYF
>TRBJ1-2|TRBV30|.
TGTGCCTGGAGCGGGATGGGCTATGGCTACACCTTC
CAWSGMGYGYTF
>TRBJ2-3|TRBV6-6|.
TGTGCCAGCAGTTACGTCATGGGGCAAGATACGCAGTATTTT
CASSYVMGQDTQYF
>TRBJ2-3|TRBV18|TRBD2
TGTGCCAGCTCACCACGCGGACTAGCGGGTTTGAGAGCTACTACGCAGTATTTT
CASSPRGLAGLRATTQYF
>TRBJ1-2|TRBV3-1|.
TGTGCCAGCAGCCAAGATCGCACGGGTATCTATGGCTACACCTTC
CASSQDRTGIYGYTF